This paragraph reports one T cell receptor (beta chain). Its antigen is not yet known. Base qualities are not recorded, but no much larger clone differs from it by a single base. Reading the germline V gene (reference sequence) gives CDR1 MNHEY and CDR2 SMNVEV. The CDR3 runs 15 amino acids, cysteine and phenylalanine included. Solely the CDR3 DNA is kept, with 45 bases framed from the first base. V and J lose 3 bases and 5 bases, and a span of 14 bases separates them. PBMCs were isolated by Ficoll-Paque density gradient centrifugation. This entry belongs to a study of T-cell memory formation after mild COVID-19 (dated by TCRdb to about 2021). Background for the entire study: TCR sequence clusters from the two donors were largely donor specific. In a couple of donors, T-cell clones that expanded and contracted after mild COVID-19 were followed by sequencing TCRalpha and TCRbeta repertoires longitudinally. Two young, previously healthy adult volunteers made up the cohort, one male and one female.

What the study reported, not specific to this receptor: From day 15 to 85, contracting clones showed balanced CD4/CD8 phenotypes, whereas a second wave of clones that expanded from day 15 to 37 leaned towards CD4+. Contracting CD4+ clones were found mainly in CM and EM memory subsets, while CD8+ clones were enriched in EMRA. The study included only a couple of mild cases, and larger cohorts that include severe cases with pre-infection samples were judged to be necessary. Whether the second-wave clones peaking on day 37 were SARS-CoV-2 specific was not confirmed. The detection of some responding clones in pre-infection memory suggests that pre-existing cross-reactive memory T cells joined the SARS-CoV-2 response.

Sequencing was performed on an Illumina NovaSeq 6000. TCRalpha and TCRbeta cDNA libraries were built by 5'RACE with constant-segment primers, adding sample barcodes and unique molecular identifiers. Trizol reagent was used to extract RNA from every sample. Amplification of the libraries took two PCR steps, and the second step added a second sample barcode plus Illumina TruSeq adapters. The libraries were sequenced on an Illumina NovaSeq using 2 x 150 bp paired-end reads. The authors' analysis ran thus. Reads were demultiplexed and collapsed into UMI-guided consensus sequences with migec v1.2.7. Using mixcr v2.1.11, UMI consensuses were aligned to TRA and TRB V and J templates and then assembled into clonotypes. A clonotype was counted as expanded or contracted only when both edgeR and NoisET called the clonotype significant, with the noise models trained on biological replicates. For edgeR calls, the cutoffs were a false discovery rate-adjusted p below 0.01 and a log2 fold-change threshold of 1. As an exploratory analysis of dynamics, PCA with hierarchical clustering was applied to max-normalized trajectories of the 1000 most abundant clonotypes. Separately sequenced CD4+ and CD8+ repertoires were used to assign a CD4 or CD8 phenotype to each responding clone. Using fastp trimming at Q25 and MiXCR clonotype assembly, TCRdb reanalyzed the public sequencing data and kept in-frame beta chains. All rows with the same CDR3 protein become a single entry with the most common DNA and genes. These V and J calls originate from TCRdb's pipeline instead of the authors' own analysis. Recorded for this sample are 84,000 or so distinct CDR3 sequences; about 15% of them occurred a single time. The ten largest make up 30% to 35% of the sample.

Here the chain combines TRBV27 and TRBJ1-5, with a weak D call of TRBD1 (6 bases match). The sequenced sample was PBMCs or a T cell subset sorted from them (not recorded which). The TCR comes from an adult woman who had mild COVID-19 (a few samples of this study predate the infection). The sample titles of this study are shuffled in the database, so cell type and time point are left out; the donor was told from shared clones. The CDR3 protein: CASSLYSGVDQPQHF. The DNA sequence is TGTGCCAGCAGTTTGTACTCAGGGGTGGATCAGCCCCAGCATTTT.